Listed below are T cell receptor beta chains from one sample, sequenced in a study of cytomegalovirus exposure and HLA in healthy donors. Clones were read by immunoSEQ multiplex PCR, and TCRdb kept only the in-frame ones, dropping some. Counted here are under 150,000 clones, around 83% occurring once; the ten biggest clones make up roughly 1.3%. Sequenced input: PBMCs. These receptors all stem from a male donor in good health and CMV-seropositive. CDR3s include the opening cysteine and the closing phenylalanine or tryptophan. Fields, in order: clone size, V gene, D gene, J gene, CDR3 protein, CDR3 DNA. D genes are given only for firm matches. Size values are once, few and many counts, or a class for expanded clones, and some rows have none.

clone size: .
V gene: TRBV29-1
D gene: TRBD1
J gene: TRBJ2-7
CDR3 protein: CSVATGESGEQYF
CDR3 DNA: TGCAGCGTTGCGACAGGGGAGAGCGGCGAGCAGTACTTC

clone size: .
V gene: TRBV7-6
D gene: TRBD2
J gene: TRBJ2-3
CDR3 protein: CASSLDTSGRAGGSTDTQYF
CDR3 DNA: TGTGCCAGCAGCCTCGACACTAGCGGGAGGGCCGGGGGGAGCACAGATACGCAGTATTTT

clone size: once
V gene: TRBV9
D gene: .
J gene: TRBJ2-1
CDR3 protein: CASSVGISGEQFF
CDR3 DNA: TGTGCCAGCAGCGTAGGTATTTCGGGGGAGCAGTTCTTC

clone size: .
V gene: TRBV10-1
D gene: TRBD1
J gene: TRBJ1-6
CDR3 protein: CASTTAGGSFRNSPLHF
CDR3 DNA: TGCGCCAGCACCACTGCAGGGGGGTCTTTTCGGAATTCACCCCTCCACTTT

clone size: once
V gene: TRBV7-9
D gene: .
J gene: TRBJ1-5
CDR3 protein: CASSPPGGNDQPQHF
CDR3 DNA: TGTGCCAGCAGCCCCCCGGGAGGAAACGATCAGCCCCAGCATTTT

clone size: .
V gene: TRBV30
D gene: .
J gene: TRBJ2-7
CDR3 protein: CAWGTGSYEQYF
CDR3 DNA: TGTGCCTGGGGTACGGGAAGCTACGAGCAGTACTTC

clone size: .
V gene: TRBV20-1
D gene: .
J gene: TRBJ2-4
CDR3 protein: CSATKNIQYF
CDR3 DNA: TGCAGTGCTACAAAAAACATTCAGTACTTC

clone size: .
V gene: TRBV29-1
D gene: .
J gene: TRBJ2-5
CDR3 protein: CSVRQPVRGETQYF
CDR3 DNA: TGCAGCGTTCGGCAGCCCGTAAGGGGGGAGACCCAGTACTTC

clone size: .
V gene: TRBV28
D gene: .
J gene: TRBJ2-7
CDR3 protein: CASSFTPTSTYEQYF
CDR3 DNA: TGTGCCAGCAGTTTTACCCCGACTAGTACCTACGAGCAGTACTTC

clone size: .
V gene: TRBV27
D gene: TRBD2
J gene: TRBJ2-7
CDR3 protein: CASSLAGGSPYEQYF
CDR3 DNA: TGTGCCAGCAGTTTAGCGGGAGGTTCCCCCTACGAGCAGTACTTC

clone size: .
V gene: TRBV29-1
D gene: .
J gene: TRBJ2-5
CDR3 protein: CSVVVARAPGETQYF
CDR3 DNA: TGCAGCGTTGTGGTTGCCAGGGCGCCGGGAGAGACCCAGTACTTC

clone size: few
V gene: TRBV5-1
D gene: TRBD1
J gene: TRBJ2-7
CDR3 protein: CASRSPGTGYEQYF
CDR3 DNA: TGCGCCAGCCGATCCCCCGGGACAGGATACGAGCAGTACTTC

clone size: .
V gene: TRBV4-1
D gene: .
J gene: TRBJ2-7
CDR3 protein: CASSQQTAYEQYF
CDR3 DNA: TGCGCCAGCAGCCAGCAGACAGCTTACGAGCAGTACTTC

clone size: .
V gene: TRBV25-1
D gene: TRBD1
J gene: TRBJ1-2
CDR3 protein: CASSDPRGQELSYGYTF
CDR3 DNA: TGTGCCAGCAGTGATCCACGCGGACAGGAACTATCCTATGGCTACACCTTC

clone size: .
V gene: TRBV19
D gene: TRBD1
J gene: TRBJ2-7
CDR3 protein: CATADRPTYEQYF
CDR3 DNA: TGTGCCACCGCGGACAGGCCCACCTACGAGCAGTACTTC

clone size: .
V gene: TRBV19
D gene: .
J gene: TRBJ2-3
CDR3 protein: CASSTRVSVFLDTQYF
CDR3 DNA: TGTGCCAGTAGCACGAGGGTTTCTGTATTTCTGGATACGCAGTATTTT

clone size: .
V gene: TRBV13
D gene: .
J gene: TRBJ2-3
CDR3 protein: CASKSQRPTDTQYF
CDR3 DNA: TGTGCCAGCAAGTCACAGCGGCCCACAGATACGCAGTATTTT

clone size: .
V gene: TRBV4-1
D gene: .
J gene: TRBJ1-1
CDR3 protein: CASSLTRDTTLHSMNTEAFF
CDR3 DNA: TGCGCCAGCAGCCTTACTCGGGACACCACCCTACACAGTATGAACACTGAAGCTTTCTTT

clone size: .
V gene: TRBV28
D gene: TRBD1
J gene: TRBJ1-1
CDR3 protein: CASSSPTQGRTEAFF
CDR3 DNA: TGTGCCAGCAGTTCGCCAACACAGGGGCGGACTGAAGCTTTCTTT

clone size: .
V gene: TRBV6-1
D gene: .
J gene: TRBJ2-5
CDR3 protein: CASSEEEETQYF
CDR3 DNA: TGTGCCAGCAGTGAAGAGGAGGAGACCCAGTACTTC

clone size: .
V gene: TRBV10-3
D gene: .
J gene: TRBJ1-2
CDR3 protein: CAISELGTTFPPDYGYTF
CDR3 DNA: TGTGCCATCAGTGAACTCGGGACAACCTTTCCCCCCGACTATGGCTACACCTTC

clone size: .
V gene: TRBV5-1
D gene: .
J gene: TRBJ1-6
CDR3 protein: CASSLETADNSPLHF
CDR3 DNA: TGCGCCAGCAGCTTGGAGACAGCCGATAATTCACCCCTCCACTTT

clone size: .
V gene: TRBV7-6
D gene: .
J gene: TRBJ2-7
CDR3 protein: CASSRGPGRNSYERYF
CDR3 DNA: TGTGCCAGCAGCCGAGGGCCCGGACGGAACTCCTACGAGCGGTACTTC

clone size: .
V gene: TRBV7-2
D gene: TRBD1
J gene: TRBJ2-7
CDR3 protein: CASSPSRGSDRAVEQYF
CDR3 DNA: TGTGCCAGCAGTCCGAGTCGCGGTTCGGACAGGGCCGTCGAGCAGTACTTC

clone size: once
V gene: TRBV7-8
D gene: TRBD1
J gene: TRBJ1-1
CDR3 protein: CASSLRRTGKNTEAFF
CDR3 DNA: TGTGCCAGCAGCTTACGCCGGACAGGAAAGAACACTGAAGCTTTCTTT

clone size: .
V gene: TRBV30
D gene: .
J gene: TRBJ1-1
CDR3 protein: CASWSPRGANTEAFF
CDR3 DNA: TGTGCCTCATGGAGTCCCCGGGGGGCGAACACTGAAGCTTTCTTT

clone size: .
V gene: TRBV5-7
D gene: TRBD1
J gene: TRBJ1-4
CDR3 protein: CASPDRGINEKLFF
CDR3 DNA: TGTGCCAGCCCTGACAGGGGGATCAATGAAAAACTGTTTTTT

clone size: .
V gene: TRBV7-2
D gene: TRBD1
J gene: TRBJ2-1
CDR3 protein: CASSPPWGQEQFF
CDR3 DNA: TGTGCCAGCAGCCCCCCCTGGGGACAGGAGCAGTTCTTC

clone size: few
V gene: TRBV19
D gene: TRBD2
J gene: TRBJ2-1
CDR3 protein: CAVTPGTRSGNEQFF
CDR3 DNA: TGTGCAGTGACGCCCGGGACTAGGTCTGGGAATGAGCAGTTCTTC

clone size: .
V gene: TRBV28
D gene: TRBD2
J gene: TRBJ2-3
CDR3 protein: CASSLVRESTDTQYF
CDR3 DNA: TGTGCCAGCAGTTTAGTGCGGGAGTCTACAGATACGCAGTATTTT

clone size: .
V gene: TRBV11-2
D gene: TRBD1
J gene: TRBJ2-1
CDR3 protein: CASSHYYLQGASLNEQFF
CDR3 DNA: TGTGCCAGCAGTCATTATTATCTACAGGGGGCGTCCCTTAATGAGCAGTTCTTC

clone size: .
V gene: TRBV12-5
D gene: TRBD2
J gene: TRBJ2-2
CDR3 protein: CASGSERGSGATGELFF
CDR3 DNA: TGTGCTAGTGGTTCCGAACGAGGTAGCGGGGCTACCGGGGAGCTGTTTTTT

clone size: .
V gene: TRBV27
D gene: TRBD1
J gene: TRBJ1-1
CDR3 protein: CAILQGGEAFF
CDR3 DNA: TGTGCCATCCTTCAGGGGGGAGAAGCTTTCTTT

clone size: .
V gene: TRBV7-9
D gene: .
J gene: TRBJ1-2
CDR3 protein: CASSLVGGIGYGYTF
CDR3 DNA: TGTGCCAGCAGCTTAGTCGGGGGAATCGGCTATGGCTACACCTTC

clone size: .
V gene: TRBV7-2
D gene: .
J gene: TRBJ1-3
CDR3 protein: CASSYTRDSGNTIYF
CDR3 DNA: TGTGCCAGCAGCTACACCAGGGACTCTGGAAACACCATATATTTT

clone size: .
V gene: TRBV5-8
D gene: .
J gene: TRBJ2-5
CDR3 protein: CASSSRPPTIQETQYF
CDR3 DNA: TGTGCCAGCAGCTCGAGGCCACCAACAATCCAAGAGACCCAGTACTTC

clone size: .
V gene: TRBV19
D gene: .
J gene: TRBJ1-5
CDR3 protein: CASRPQGEQPQHF
CDR3 DNA: TGTGCCAGTAGACCACAGGGTGAACAGCCCCAGCATTTT

clone size: .
V gene: TRBV28
D gene: .
J gene: TRBJ1-2
CDR3 protein: CASSLRGYYGYTF
CDR3 DNA: TGTGCCAGCAGTTTGAGGGGGTACTATGGCTACACCTTC

clone size: .
V gene: TRBV7-2
D gene: .
J gene: TRBJ1-4
CDR3 protein: CASSPRRGANEKLFF
CDR3 DNA: TGTGCCAGCAGCCCGCGCCGAGGAGCTAATGAAAAACTGTTTTTT

clone size: few
V gene: TRBV11-2
D gene: .
J gene: TRBJ1-2
CDR3 protein: CASSSLGSRGYGYTF
CDR3 DNA: TGTGCCAGCAGCTCTCTCGGTTCTAGGGGCTATGGCTACACCTTC

clone size: .
V gene: TRBV28
D gene: .
J gene: TRBJ2-5
CDR3 protein: CASSGRLHEETQYF
CDR3 DNA: TGTGCCAGCAGTGGGAGACTGCACGAAGAGACCCAGTACTTC

clone size: .
V gene: TRBV19
D gene: TRBD1
J gene: TRBJ2-5
CDR3 protein: CASSIIVPDRGLLMETQYF
CDR3 DNA: TGTGCCAGTAGTATCATCGTTCCGGACAGGGGGTTGTTAATGGAGACCCAGTACTTC

clone size: .
V gene: TRBV10-3
D gene: .
J gene: TRBJ1-2
CDR3 protein: CAISESKAGRVTGYTF
CDR3 DNA: TGTGCCATCAGTGAGTCGAAGGCCGGCCGGGTTACTGGCTACACCTTC

clone size: .
V gene: TRBV19
D gene: .
J gene: TRBJ2-7
CDR3 protein: CASGDRDYEQYF
CDR3 DNA: TGTGCCTCAGGGGACCGAGATTACGAGCAGTACTTC

clone size: .
V gene: TRBV4-1
D gene: TRBD1
J gene: TRBJ2-7
CDR3 protein: CASSLDRGVFYEQYF
CDR3 DNA: TGCGCCAGCAGCCTCGACAGGGGGGTCTTCTACGAGCAGTACTTC

clone size: .
V gene: TRBV5-1
D gene: .
J gene: TRBJ2-1
CDR3 protein: CASSLIPSSYNEQFF
CDR3 DNA: TGCGCCAGCAGCTTGATCCCGAGCTCCTACAATGAGCAGTTCTTC

clone size: few
V gene: TRBV11-2
D gene: .
J gene: TRBJ2-7
CDR3 protein: CASSLVYLPYEQYF
CDR3 DNA: TGTGCCAGCAGCTTAGTTTACTTACCCTACGAGCAGTACTTC

clone size: .
V gene: TRBV28
D gene: TRBD1
J gene: TRBJ2-3
CDR3 protein: CASRLGQGATDTQYF
CDR3 DNA: TGTGCCAGCAGATTAGGACAGGGGGCTACAGATACGCAGTATTTT

clone size: .
V gene: TRBV13
D gene: TRBD2
J gene: TRBJ2-7
CDR3 protein: CASSAGLASSYEQYF
CDR3 DNA: TGTGCCAGCAGCGCCGGACTAGCGAGCTCCTACGAGCAGTACTTC

clone size: .
V gene: TRBV28
D gene: .
J gene: TRBJ1-2
CDR3 protein: CASIVRGSLRGYTF
CDR3 DNA: TGTGCCAGCATCGTCAGGGGATCGTTGCGGGGCTACACCTTC

clone size: .
V gene: TRBV30
D gene: TRBD2
J gene: TRBJ2-2
CDR3 protein: CAWSVGGSTGELFF
CDR3 DNA: TGTGCCTGGAGTGTTGGCGGGAGCACCGGGGAGCTGTTTTTT

clone size: .
V gene: TRBV28
D gene: TRBD1
J gene: TRBJ1-4
CDR3 protein: CASSAGGEKLFF
CDR3 DNA: TGTGCCAGCAGTGCAGGGGGTGAAAAACTGTTTTTT

clone size: .
V gene: TRBV6-1
D gene: TRBD2
J gene: TRBJ2-3
CDR3 protein: CASSVLAGELSTDTQYF
CDR3 DNA: TGTGCCAGCAGTGTACTAGCGGGAGAACTTAGCACAGATACGCAGTATTTT

clone size: .
V gene: TRBV28
D gene: .
J gene: TRBJ1-2
CDR3 protein: CASSSQRTVPYGYTF
CDR3 DNA: TGTGCCAGCAGCTCCCAGAGGACAGTACCCTATGGCTACACCTTC

clone size: .
V gene: TRBV6-1
D gene: TRBD1
J gene: TRBJ2-7
CDR3 protein: CASSVSGTGAYEQYF
CDR3 DNA: TGTGCCAGCAGTGTCTCCGGGACAGGGGCCTACGAGCAGTACTTC